This T cell receptor beta chain was sequenced for a study of T cell responses to AZD1222 COVID-19 vaccine. Study results and limitations: Increases in Spike-specific TCR breadth and depth were seen after two AZD1222 doses. White British people made up most donors, females outnumbered males, and clonal diversity was possibly underestimated. Distributed over spike, vaccine-associated CD4 TCRs predominated at 160-218 and 743-854.

Second doses at about 4 or about 12 weeks were pooled. TCRdb's copy holds only in-frame clones and misses some; the assay was immunoSEQ multiplex PCR. The sample gives 80,000 to 100,000 clones, roughly 88% of which show up once; around 3.6% is in the top ten. In the case of this clone: The antigen remains undetermined.

The TCR was taken from an adult who received the AZD1222 COVID-19 vaccine. Sequenced here: peripheral blood, sampled 28 days after the second AZD1222 dose.

The CDR3 region has the DNA TGTGCCAGCAGCCAACAGGGACTAGCGGGGACCACAGATACGCAGTATTTT. Its protein is CASSQQGLAGTTDTQYF. The chain combines TRBV4-2 with TRBJ2-3; 13 nucleotides match TRBD2. The V gene end was trimmed by 2 bases and the J gene end by 2 bases; junction bases not matched to a gene: 4. Germline CDR1 reads LGHNA; CDR2 reads YNFKEQ. This CDR3 region has 17 residues.